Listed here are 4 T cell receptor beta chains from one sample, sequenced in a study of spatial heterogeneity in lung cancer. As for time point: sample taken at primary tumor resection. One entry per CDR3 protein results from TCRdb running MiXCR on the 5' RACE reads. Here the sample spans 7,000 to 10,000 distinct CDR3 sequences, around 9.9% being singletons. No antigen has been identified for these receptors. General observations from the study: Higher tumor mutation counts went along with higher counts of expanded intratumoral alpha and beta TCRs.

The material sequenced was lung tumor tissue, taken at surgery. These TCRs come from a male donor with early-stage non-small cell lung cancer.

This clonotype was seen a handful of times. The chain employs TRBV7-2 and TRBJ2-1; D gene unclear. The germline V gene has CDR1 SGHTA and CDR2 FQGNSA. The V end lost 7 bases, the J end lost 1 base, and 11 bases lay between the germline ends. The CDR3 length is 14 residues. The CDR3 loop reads CASTVAGSYNEQFF. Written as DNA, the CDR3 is TGTGCCAGCACCGTGGCTGGTTCCTACAATGAGCAGTTCTTC. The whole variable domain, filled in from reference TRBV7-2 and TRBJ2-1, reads GAGVSQSPSNKVTEKGKDVELRCDPISGHTALYWYRQSLGQGLEFLIYFQGNSAPDKSGLPSDRFSAERTGGSVSTLTIQRTQQEDSAVYLCASTVAGSYNEQFFGPGTRLTVL.

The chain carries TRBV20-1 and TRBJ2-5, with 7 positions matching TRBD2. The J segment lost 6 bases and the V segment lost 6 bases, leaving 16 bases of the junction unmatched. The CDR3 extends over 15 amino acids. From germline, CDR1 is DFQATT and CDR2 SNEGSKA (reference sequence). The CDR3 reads CSAVAPVGGKQTQYF. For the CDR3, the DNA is TGCAGTGCGGTGGCCCCAGTGGGGGGGAAGCAGACCCAGTACTTC.

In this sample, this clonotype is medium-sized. The CDR3 is CASRLAQGGSYEQYF. Here the CDR3 DNA reads TGTGCCAGCCGCCTGGCTCAGGGCGGATCCTACGAGCAGTACTTC. The chain has TRBV6-2 or TRBV6-3 and TRBJ2-7; D is possibly TRBD1 (5 bases). V was cut by 8 bases and J by 1 base, with 18 bases left in between. CDR1 MNHEY and CDR2 SVGEGT come from the germline V gene. There are 15 residues in the CDR3.

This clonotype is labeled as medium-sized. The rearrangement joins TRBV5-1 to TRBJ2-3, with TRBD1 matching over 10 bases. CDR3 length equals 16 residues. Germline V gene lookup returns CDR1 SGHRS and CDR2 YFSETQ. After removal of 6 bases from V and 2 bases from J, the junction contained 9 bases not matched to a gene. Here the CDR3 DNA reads TGCGCCAGCAACACGGCCGGGACAGGGGTCACAGATACGCAGTATTTT. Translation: CASNTAGTGVTDTQYF.